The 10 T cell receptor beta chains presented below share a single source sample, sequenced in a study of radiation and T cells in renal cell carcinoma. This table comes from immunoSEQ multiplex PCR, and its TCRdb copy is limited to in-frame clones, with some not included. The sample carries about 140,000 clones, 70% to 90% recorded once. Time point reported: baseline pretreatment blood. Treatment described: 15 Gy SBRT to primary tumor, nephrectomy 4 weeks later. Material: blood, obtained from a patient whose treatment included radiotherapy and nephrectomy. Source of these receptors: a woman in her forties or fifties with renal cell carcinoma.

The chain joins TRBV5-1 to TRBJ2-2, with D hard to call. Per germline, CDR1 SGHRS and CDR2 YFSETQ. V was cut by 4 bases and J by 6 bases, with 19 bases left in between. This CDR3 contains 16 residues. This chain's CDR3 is CASSAVDSLGAGELFF. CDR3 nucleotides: TGCGCCAGCAGCGCCGTAGACTCCCTTGGCGCCGGGGAGCTGTTTTTT.

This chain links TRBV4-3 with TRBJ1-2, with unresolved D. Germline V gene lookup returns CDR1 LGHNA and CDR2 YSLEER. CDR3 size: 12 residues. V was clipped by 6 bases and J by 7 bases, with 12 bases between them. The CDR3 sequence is CASSPRRGGYTF. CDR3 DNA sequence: TGCGCCAGCAGTCCCAGGCGCGGTGGCTACACCTTC.

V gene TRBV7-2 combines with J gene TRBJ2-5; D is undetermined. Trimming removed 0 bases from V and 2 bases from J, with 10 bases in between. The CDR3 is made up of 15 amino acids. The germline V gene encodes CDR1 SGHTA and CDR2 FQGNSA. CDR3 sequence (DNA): TGTGCCAGCAGCTTAGCTAGTTGGTTTCAAGAGACCCAGTACTTC. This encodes CASSLASWFQETQYF.

Written as DNA, the CDR3 is TGTGCCAGCAGCTTCCAAACAGGGGTTGGGGAGCAGTACTTC. This encodes CASSFQTGVGEQYF. The chain couples TRBV7-9 to TRBJ2-7; 7 nucleotides match TRBD1. The CDR3 loop spans 14 amino acids. The trim removed 3 bases at V and 7 bases at J, leaving 9 bases unmatched. The V gene's germline CDR1 is SEHNR and CDR2 FQNEAQ (reference sequence).

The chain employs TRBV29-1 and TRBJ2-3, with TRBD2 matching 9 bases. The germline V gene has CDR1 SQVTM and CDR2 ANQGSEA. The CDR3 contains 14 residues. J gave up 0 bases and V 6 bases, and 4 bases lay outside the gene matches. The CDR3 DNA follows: TGCAGCGTAGTTACTAGCGGGAGCACAGATACGCAGTATTTT. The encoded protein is CSVVTSGSTDTQYF.

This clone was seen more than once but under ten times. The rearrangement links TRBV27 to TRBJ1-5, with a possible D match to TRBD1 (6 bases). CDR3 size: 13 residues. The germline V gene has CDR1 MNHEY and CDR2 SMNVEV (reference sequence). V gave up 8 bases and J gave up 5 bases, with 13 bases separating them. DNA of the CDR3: TGTGCCAGCGCTAGGGGGGAGCATCAGCCCCAGCATTTT. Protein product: CASARGEHQPQHF.

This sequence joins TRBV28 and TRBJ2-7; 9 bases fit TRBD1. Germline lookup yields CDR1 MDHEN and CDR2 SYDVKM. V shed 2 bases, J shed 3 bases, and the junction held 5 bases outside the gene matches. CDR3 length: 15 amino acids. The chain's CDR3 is CASSLISGQGYEQYF. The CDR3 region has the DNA TGTGCCAGCAGTTTAATATCGGGACAGGGCTACGAGCAGTACTTC.

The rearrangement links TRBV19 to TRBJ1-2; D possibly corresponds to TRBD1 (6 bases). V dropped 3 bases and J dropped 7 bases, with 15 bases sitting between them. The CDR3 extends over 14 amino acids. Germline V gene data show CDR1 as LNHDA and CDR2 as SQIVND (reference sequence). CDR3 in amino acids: CASSIDRRIPGYTF. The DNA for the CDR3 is TGTGCCAGTAGTATCGACAGGCGTATTCCTGGCTACACCTTC.

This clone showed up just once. The DNA of the CDR3 is TGTGCCAGCAGTCGGGACAGAAGCCGAGCTAACTATGGCTACACCTTC. Its translation: CASSRDRSRANYGYTF. The genes are TRBV6-6 and TRBJ1-2; 7 bases map to TRBD1. The V gene's germline CDR1 is MNHNY and CDR2 SVGAGI (reference sequence). This CDR3 region has 16 residues. J gave up 0 bases and V 5 bases, and 9 bases lay outside the gene matches.

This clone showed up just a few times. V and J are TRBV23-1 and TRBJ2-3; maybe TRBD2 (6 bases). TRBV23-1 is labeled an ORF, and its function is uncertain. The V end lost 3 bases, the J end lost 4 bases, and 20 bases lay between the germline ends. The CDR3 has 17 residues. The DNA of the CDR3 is TGCGCCAGCAGTCACCCACTGGGGGGACCCTCGCCAGATACGCAGTATTTT. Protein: CASSHPLGGPSPDTQYF.